Listed below are T cell receptor beta chains from one sample, sequenced in a study of metastatic and nonmetastatic thyroid tumors. TCRdb re-called clones via MiXCR from the PCR reads. Of 5,000 to 7,000 clones listed, 25% to 30% are singletons. The source material was adjacent normal tissue. The source is a female donor with papillary thyroid cancer or a benign thyroid nodule (not recorded which). Some clones in this sample may be carry-over from other donors' samples. CDR3s leave out the opening cysteine and the closing phenylalanine or tryptophan.

V gene: TRBV2
CDR3 protein: ASRFQGLAGAGELF

V gene: TRBV20-1
CDR3 protein: SARVWTSGKGYEQY

V gene: TRBV20-1
CDR3 protein: SARGPNTGELF

V gene: TRBV24-1
CDR3 protein: ATSGQVDGYT

V gene: TRBV5-1
CDR3 protein: ASSAGPGQLQETQY

V gene: TRBV30
CDR3 protein: AWTESNYGYT

V gene: TRBV2
CDR3 protein: ASESTGNEQH

V gene: TRBV20-1
CDR3 protein: SAREGDYRRQY

V gene: TRBV20-1
CDR3 protein: SARDGGEKLF

V gene: TRBV7-9
CDR3 protein: ASSSAPGYTEAF

V gene: TRBV19
CDR3 protein: ASSIWASTGELF

V gene: TRBV20-1
CDR3 protein: SATDCHTLRQTQY

V gene: TRBV19
CDR3 protein: ASSIKNSGANVLT

V gene: TRBV20-1
CDR3 protein: SARPASGRIEQH

V gene: TRBV11-1
CDR3 protein: ASSLGCAGDQLNTEAF

V gene: TRBV6-1
CDR3 protein: ASSARVPFGNEQF

V gene: TRBV20-1
CDR3 protein: SARTASGRGEQY

V gene: TRBV4-2
CDR3 protein: ASSRLTSGSFNEQF

V gene: TRBV27
CDR3 protein: ASSLTGSREDTQY

V gene: TRBV19
CDR3 protein: ASSIAQGAGHEQF

V gene: TRBV20-1
CDR3 protein: SAAGGNTEAF

V gene: TRBV28
CDR3 protein: ASRLALADKGTDREY

V gene: TRBV20-1
CDR3 protein: SARRNRGSGGTEAF

V gene: TRBV20-1
CDR3 protein: SAQGTENTEAF

V gene: TRBV24-1
CDR3 protein: ATSEYSSTDTQY

V gene: TRBV20-1
CDR3 protein: SPRDSGGSVYGYT

V gene: TRBV20-1
CDR3 protein: SAPSSLNTGELF

V gene: TRBV6-5
CDR3 protein: ASSYIPGGASSYT

V gene: TRBV5-1
CDR3 protein: ASSFRDSTDTQY

V gene: TRBV11-2
CDR3 protein: ASSLSMGQGAGEQF

V gene: TRBV11-2
CDR3 protein: ASSFGPEYHYGYT

V gene: TRBV5-1
CDR3 protein: ASSLDGGDEKLF

V gene: TRBV6-5
CDR3 protein: ASSIRTSGTYEQY

V gene: TRBV9
CDR3 protein: ASSVRAEGGRTEQY

V gene: TRBV6-1
CDR3 protein: ASVDGDRLIIYGYT

V gene: TRBV11-3
CDR3 protein: ASSLGGSEQF

V gene: TRBV27
CDR3 protein: ASSSPTSGDDNEQF

V gene: TRBV7-9
CDR3 protein: ASSLVMTGPSGANVLT

V gene: TRBV5-1
CDR3 protein: ASSFSPPYGYT

V gene: TRBV20-1
CDR3 protein: RRQTKYSGANVLT

V gene: TRBV19
CDR3 protein: ASKQGTVTEAF

V gene: TRBV7-6
CDR3 protein: ASSLIRTDTQY

V gene: TRBV5-5
CDR3 protein: ASSYFGGDYGYT

V gene: TRBV18
CDR3 protein: ASSPGSSLEAF

V gene: TRBV3-1
CDR3 protein: ASSQGGGEQY

V gene: TRBV11-3
CDR3 protein: ASSLGRPPDTQY

V gene: TRBV2
CDR3 protein: ASMFQMNTEAF

V gene: TRBV5-4
CDR3 protein: ASSLGGLAGGADTQY

V gene: TRBV27
CDR3 protein: ASSFKAVSNQPQH

V gene: TRBV5-1
CDR3 protein: ASSLEYYNSPLH

V gene: TRBV6-2/TRBV6-3
CDR3 protein: ASSYRTDNTEAF

V gene: TRBV2
CDR3 protein: ASSGLGQDVYEQY

V gene: TRBV28
CDR3 protein: ASTLARGPQPQH